These 26 T cell receptor beta chains were all obtained from the same sample, sequenced in a study of Ad26.COV2.S vaccination and SARS-CoV-2 variants. The assay was immunoSEQ multiplex PCR, and TCRdb's table has in-frame clones only and misses some. The table lists about 94,000 clones, 82% of them singletons. Sequencing was performed on peripheral blood, taken after recovery from COVID-19. The source is a human donor who had recovered from COVID-19.

The chain combines TRBV6-2 or TRBV6-3 with TRBJ2-3, with D maybe TRBD2 (6 bases). V was clipped by 2 bases and J by 3 bases, with 21 bases between them. Looked up from germline, CDR1 is MNHEY and CDR2 is SVGEGT. The CDR3 contains 18 residues. CDR3 nucleotide sequence: TGTGCCAGCAGTTACAAAACGGGAGAGGGCACTTTGACAGATACGCAGTATTTT. Its protein is CASSYKTGEGTLTDTQYF.

This clone was recorded once. CDR3 sequence: CAARQGIYGYTF. As DNA, the CDR3 is TGTGCCGCTAGACAGGGGATCTATGGCTACACCTTC. The chain joins TRBV19 to TRBJ1-2, with 8 bases matching TRBD1. CDR3 length: 12 residues. The germline V gene has CDR1 LNHDA and CDR2 SQIVND (reference sequence). V was clipped by 11 bases and J by 4 bases; unmatched bases: 6.

V gene TRBV24-1 combines with J gene TRBJ2-2; D remains ambiguous. The germline gives CDR1 KGHDR, CDR2 SFDVKD. This CDR3 has 16 amino acids. V gave up 3 bases and J gave up 3 bases, with 13 bases separating them. In DNA, the CDR3 is TGTGCCACCAGTGATATTTCCACAGAACACACCGGGGAGCTGTTTTTT. It codes for CATSDISTEHTGELFF.

The chain links TRBV19 to TRBJ2-7, with 7 positions matching TRBD1. The trim removed 5 bases at V and 0 bases at J, leaving 4 bases unmatched. Germline V gene sequence: CDR1 LNHDA, CDR2 SQIVND (reference sequence). This CDR3 contains 14 residues. As DNA, the CDR3 is TGTGCCAGTAGTCCGACAGGGAACTCCTACGAGCAGTACTTC. The encoded protein is CASSPTGNSYEQYF.

This sequence joins TRBV28 and TRBJ2-7; no clear D gene. V lost 5 bases and J 2 bases, leaving 16 bases between the germline ends. The CDR3 runs to 15 residues. Per the germline V gene, CDR1 is MDHEN and CDR2 is SYDVKM. The CDR3 sequence: CASSPHGWLPYEQYF. The CDR3, as DNA: TGTGCCAGCAGTCCCCACGGGTGGTTGCCCTACGAGCAGTACTTC. The entire variable domain, with the rest obtained from reference TRBV28 and TRBJ2-7, is as follows: DVKVTQSSRYLVKRTGEKVFLECVQDMDHENMFWYRQDPGLGLRLIYFSYDVKMKEKGDIPEGYSVSREKKERFSLILESASTNQTSMYLCASSPHGWLPYEQYFGPGTRLTVT.

This clone was counted once. The rearrangement joins TRBV27 to TRBJ2-1; D is possibly TRBD2 (6 bases). The CDR3 has 14 amino acids. Germline lookup yields CDR1 MNHEY and CDR2 SMNVEV (reference sequence). V was pared by 6 bases and J by 1 base, with 10 bases between. The CDR3 DNA is TGTGCCAGCAGGTCGGGGGAATCCTACAATGAGCAGTTCTTC. Amino acid sequence: CASRSGESYNEQFF.

The chain carries TRBV5-4 and TRBJ2-1; no clear D. Germline V gives CDR1 SGHNT, CDR2 YYREEE (reference sequence). The CDR3 loop spans 15 amino acids. The germline V and J ends were trimmed by 4 bases and 4 bases, with 15 bases remaining between them. CDR3 sequence reads: CASSPGAIKYNEQFF. The CDR3 DNA reads TGTGCCAGCAGCCCAGGAGCAATAAAATACAATGAGCAGTTCTTC.

V is TRBV15 and J is TRBJ2-7; perhaps D is TRBD1 or TRBD2 (5 bases each). V lost 3 bases to trimming and J lost 2 bases, with 11 bases between them. The CDR3 is 14 amino acids. Germline V gene lookup returns CDR1 LNHNV and CDR2 YYDKDF (reference sequence). CDR3 DNA sequence: TGTGCCACCAGCAGCCCCGGGACCCCCTACGAGCAGTACTTC. Protein sequence: CATSSPGTPYEQYF.

The V gene is TRBV7-6, the J gene TRBJ2-5; tentatively, D is TRBD1 or TRBD2 (7 bases each). The CDR3 sequence is 18 residues long. Looked up from germline, CDR1 is SGHVS and CDR2 is FNYEAQ. The V and J ends lost 5 bases and 1 base respectively, with 23 bases between them. The CDR3 bases are TGTGCCAGCAGCCCAACGAGGGGGCTAGCGGAGAGCCAAGAGACCCAGTACTTC. Amino acid sequence: CASSPTRGLAESQETQYF.

The chain links TRBV7-3 to TRBJ1-2; 7 bases fit TRBD1. Trimming cost V 5 bases and J 4 bases; bases outside gene matches: 10. The CDR3 is 15 residues long. Germline V gene data show CDR1 as SGHTA and CDR2 as FQGTGA. The CDR3 sequence: CASSLEGGLRYGYTF. For the CDR3, the DNA is TGTGCCAGCAGCCTAGAAGGGGGCCTACGCTATGGCTACACCTTC.

This clone has a handful of counts. V is TRBV27 and J is TRBJ1-6, with D perhaps TRBD1 (5 bases). Germline CDR1 reads MNHEY; CDR2 reads SMNVEV (reference sequence). This CDR3 has 13 amino acids. V was trimmed by 0 bases and J by 13 bases, leaving 10 bases between them. CDR3 residues: CASSLSGEPPLHF. CDR3 in DNA: TGTGCCAGCAGTTTATCGGGGGAGCCGCCCCTCCACTTT.

The V gene is TRBV5-4, the J gene TRBJ1-4; D gene unclear. Germline V lookup: CDR1 SGHNT, CDR2 YYREEE (reference sequence). This CDR3 comprises 11 residues. V dropped 0 bases and J dropped 8 bases, with 2 bases sitting between them. CDR3 loop: CASSLGEKLFF. CDR3 DNA: TGTGCCAGCAGCTTGGGCGAAAAACTGTTTTTT.

This chain links TRBV7-5 with TRBJ2-4. TRBV7-5 is a listed pseudogene. This CDR3 is built from 15 residues. The CDR3 region has the DNA TGTGTCAGAAGTTTGGGACCGCTAGCCAAAAACATTCAGTACTTC. Translating gives CVRSLGPLAKNIQYF.

The CDR3 DNA follows: TGTGCCAGCAGTAGTGGACAGGGAAGACGAGCTAACTATGGCTACACCTTC. Translating gives CASSSGQGRRANYGYTF. This chain joins TRBV27 and TRBJ1-2, with 8 positions matching TRBD1. Germline assignment: CDR1 MNHEY and CDR2 SMNVEV (reference sequence). CDR3 length equals 17 residues. V dropped 5 bases and J dropped 0; count of bases not matched to a gene: 11.

The CDR3 region is CASSFYGQGLNTEAFF. In DNA, the CDR3 is TGTGCCAGCAGTTTTTACGGACAGGGCTTGAACACTGAAGCTTTCTTT. V gene TRBV28 combines with J gene TRBJ1-1, with 8 bases lining up with TRBD1. The CDR3 extends over 16 amino acids. Trimming took 3 bases from V and 0 from J; bases not matched to a gene: 6. In germline, CDR1 is MDHEN, CDR2 SYDVKM.

The V and J genes are TRBV7-9 and TRBJ2-2, with TRBD2 as a possible D gene (5 bases). V was trimmed by 8 bases and J by 7 bases, leaving 14 bases between them. The CDR3 has 13 residues. Germline-derived CDR1 and CDR2 are SEHNR and FQNEAQ (reference sequence). The CDR3 protein is CASSMSGLGELFF. In DNA form, the CDR3 reads TGTGCCAGCTCCATGAGCGGACTCGGGGAGCTGTTTTTT.

In its sample, this clone was seen a few times. The chain combines TRBV20-1 with TRBJ2-7; no definite D call. Germline V gene lookup returns CDR1 DFQATT and CDR2 SNEGSKA (reference sequence). The CDR3 consists of 11 residues. The V gene lost 3 bases and the J gene lost 0 bases, with 3 bases spanning the gap. The CDR3 DNA sequence: TGCAGTGCTAGGGACTCCTACGAGCAGTACTTC. Translating it yields CSARDSYEQYF.

The V call is TRBV11-2, the J call TRBJ2-6; D is unresolved. V was pared by 5 bases and J by 3 bases, with 8 bases between. Germline V gives CDR1 SGHAT, CDR2 FQNNGV. The CDR3 is 14 residues long. The CDR3 bases are TGTGCCAGCAGCCCCTGGGGTGGGGCCAACGTCCTGACTTTC. The encoded protein is CASSPWGGANVLTF.

V is TRBV9 and J is TRBJ2-3; 7 bases are shared with TRBD2. CDR3 length: 16 amino acids. Trimming cost V 0 bases and J 2 bases; bases outside gene matches: 6. The germline CDR1 and CDR2 sequences are SGDLS and YYNGEE. This chain's CDR3 is CASSVEGLISTDTQYF. The CDR3 DNA sequence: TGTGCCAGCAGCGTAGAGGGACTAATTTCCACAGATACGCAGTATTTT.

The gene calls are TRBV29-1 and TRBJ2-7; D unclear. There are 11 residues in the CDR3. Germline CDR1 and CDR2: SQVTM and ANQGSEA. V was clipped by 4 bases and J by 0 bases, with 4 bases between them. CDR3 bases: TGCAGCGTTGGTAGCTCCTACGAGCAGTACTTC. This sequence encodes CSVGSSYEQYF.

This clone was counted between two and nine times. The J gene is TRBJ2-2, the V gene TRBV2; D is unresolved. V dropped 4 bases and J dropped 3 bases, with 6 bases sitting between them. The germline gives CDR1 SNHLY, CDR2 FYNNEI. This CDR3 spans 13 amino acids. CDR3 DNA sequence: TGTGCCAGCAGTGTGGCAGACACCGGGGAGCTGTTTTTT. Translated: CASSVADTGELFF.

The chain uses TRBV15 and TRBJ1-1, with TRBD1 as a possible D gene (6 bases). The length of the CDR3 is 14 residues. V dropped 4 bases and J dropped 1 base, with 10 bases sitting between them. Germline values: CDR1 LNHNV, CDR2 YYDKDF (reference sequence). CDR3 residues: CATSKNRENTEAFF. CDR3 bases: TGTGCCACCAGCAAAAACAGGGAGAACACTGAAGCTTTCTTT. Filled out from reference TRBV15 and TRBJ1-1, the complete variable domain reads DAMVIQNPRYQVTQFGKPVTLSCSQTLNHNVMYWYQQKSSQAPKLLFHYYDKDFNNEADTPDNFQSRRPNTSFCFLDIRSPGLGDTAMYLCATSKNRENTEAFFGQGTRLTVV.

The J gene is TRBJ1-4, the V gene TRBV18; no clear D gene. The length of the CDR3 is 14 residues. Trimming left V 1 base short and J 5 bases short, with 8 bases between. Per germline, CDR1 KGHSH and CDR2 LQKENI. The CDR3 DNA reads as TGTGCCAGCTCACCACAGGGCGGAAATGAAAAACTGTTTTTT. It codes for CASSPQGGNEKLFF.

This rearrangement joins TRBV29-1 to TRBJ1-2; D is uncertain. The CDR3 length is 10 residues. Germline V gene sequence: CDR1 SQVTM, CDR2 ANQGSEA. V shed 5 bases and J shed 4 bases, with 5 bases lying between them. CDR3 coding DNA: TGCAGCGTTTTAAGCTATGGCTACACCTTC. Translating gives CSVLSYGYTF.

This chain links TRBV12-3 or TRBV12-4 with TRBJ1-1, with D maybe TRBD1 (6 bases). V was cut by 8 bases and J by 4 bases, with 11 bases left in between. The CDR3 spans 12 residues. CDR3 sequence reads: CASATGLTEAFF. The CDR3 region has the DNA TGTGCCAGCGCCACAGGGCTCACTGAAGCTTTCTTT.

The chain links TRBV4-1 to TRBJ1-6; the match to TRBD1 covers 9 bases. This CDR3 spans 17 amino acids. Trimming cost V 4 bases and J 5 bases; bases outside gene matches: 9. Germline-derived CDR1 and CDR2 are MGHRA and YSYEKL. The CDR3 DNA follows: TGCGCCAGCAGCCTTTACCCGGGACAGGGAAATAATTCACCCCTCCACTTT. This codes for CASSLYPGQGNNSPLHF.